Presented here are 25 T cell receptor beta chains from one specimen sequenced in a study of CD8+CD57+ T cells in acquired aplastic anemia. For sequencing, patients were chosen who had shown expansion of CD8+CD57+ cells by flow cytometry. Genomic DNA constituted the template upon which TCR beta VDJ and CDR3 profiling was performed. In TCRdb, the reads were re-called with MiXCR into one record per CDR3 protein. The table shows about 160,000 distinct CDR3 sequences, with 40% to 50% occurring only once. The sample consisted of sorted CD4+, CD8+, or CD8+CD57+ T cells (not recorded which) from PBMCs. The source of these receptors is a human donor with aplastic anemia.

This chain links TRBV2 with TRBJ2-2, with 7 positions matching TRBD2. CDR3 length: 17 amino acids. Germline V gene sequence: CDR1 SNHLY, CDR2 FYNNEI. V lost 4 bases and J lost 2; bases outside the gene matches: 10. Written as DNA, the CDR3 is TGTGCCAGCAGTGGGAGGGGAGGGATCTTAAACACCGGGGAGCTGTTTTTT. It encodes CASSGRGGILNTGELFF.

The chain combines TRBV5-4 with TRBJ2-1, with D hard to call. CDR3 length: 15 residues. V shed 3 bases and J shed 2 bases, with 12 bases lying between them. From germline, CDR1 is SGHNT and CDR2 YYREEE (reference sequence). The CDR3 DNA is TGTGCCAGCAGCTCTAAAGGTAGTCCCTACAATGAGCAGTTCTTC. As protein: CASSSKGSPYNEQFF.

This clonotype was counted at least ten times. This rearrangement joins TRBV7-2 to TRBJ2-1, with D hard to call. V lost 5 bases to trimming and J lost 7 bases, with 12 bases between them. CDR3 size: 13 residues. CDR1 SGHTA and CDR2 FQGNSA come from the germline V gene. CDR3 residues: CASSIPLGNEQFF. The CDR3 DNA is TGTGCCAGCAGCATCCCACTTGGAAATGAGCAGTTCTTC.

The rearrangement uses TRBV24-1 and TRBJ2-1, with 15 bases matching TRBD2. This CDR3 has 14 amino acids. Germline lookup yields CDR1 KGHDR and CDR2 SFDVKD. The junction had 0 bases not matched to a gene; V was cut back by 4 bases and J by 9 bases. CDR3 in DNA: TGTGCCACCAGTGAGGGACTAGCGGGGGGTGAGCAGTTCTTC. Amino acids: CATSEGLAGGEQFF.

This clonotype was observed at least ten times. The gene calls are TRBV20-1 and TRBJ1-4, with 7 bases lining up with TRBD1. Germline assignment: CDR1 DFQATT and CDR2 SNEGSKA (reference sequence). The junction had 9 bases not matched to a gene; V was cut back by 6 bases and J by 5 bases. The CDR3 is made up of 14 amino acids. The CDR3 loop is CSANWGTENEKLFF. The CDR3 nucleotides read TGCAGTGCGAATTGGGGGACAGAGAATGAAAAACTGTTTTTT.

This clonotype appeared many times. The CDR3 DNA sequence: TGTGCCATCAGTGAGTCAACAGGGGGCGGGACTGAAGCTTTCTTT. It yields the protein CAISESTGGGTEAFF. The chain has TRBV10-3 and TRBJ1-1, with 9 bases aligning to TRBD1. Germline V gives CDR1 ENHRY, CDR2 SYGVKD. This CDR3 is 15 amino acids long. Trimming at V came to 0 bases and at J to 5 bases, leaving 4 bases not matched to a gene.

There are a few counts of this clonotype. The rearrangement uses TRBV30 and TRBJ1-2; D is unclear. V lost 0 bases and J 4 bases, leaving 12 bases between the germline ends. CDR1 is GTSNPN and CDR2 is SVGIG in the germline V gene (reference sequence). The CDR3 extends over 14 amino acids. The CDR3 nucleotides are TGTGCCTGGAGTGTAGGACGGACTCTCTATGGCTACACCTTC. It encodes CAWSVGRTLYGYTF.

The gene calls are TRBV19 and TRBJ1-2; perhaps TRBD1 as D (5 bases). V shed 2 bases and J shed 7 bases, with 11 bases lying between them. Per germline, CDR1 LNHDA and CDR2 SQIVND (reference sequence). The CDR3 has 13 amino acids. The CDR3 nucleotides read TGTGCCAGTAGTATATGGGAGGGACGTGGCTACACCTTC. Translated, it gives CASSIWEGRGYTF.

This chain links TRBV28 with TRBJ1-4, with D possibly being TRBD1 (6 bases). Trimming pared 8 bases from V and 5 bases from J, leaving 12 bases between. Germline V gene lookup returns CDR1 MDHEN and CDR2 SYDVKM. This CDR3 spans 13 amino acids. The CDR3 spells CASSPQGNEKLFF. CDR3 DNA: TGTGCCAGCTCCCCACAGGGCAATGAAAAACTGTTTTTT.

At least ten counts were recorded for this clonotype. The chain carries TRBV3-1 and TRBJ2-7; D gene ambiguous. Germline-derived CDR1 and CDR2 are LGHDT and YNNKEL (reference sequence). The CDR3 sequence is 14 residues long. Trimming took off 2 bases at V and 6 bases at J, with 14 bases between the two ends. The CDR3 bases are TGTGCCAGCAGCCAATCTCGGACCTCCCTCGAGCAGTACTTC. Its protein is CASSQSRTSLEQYF.

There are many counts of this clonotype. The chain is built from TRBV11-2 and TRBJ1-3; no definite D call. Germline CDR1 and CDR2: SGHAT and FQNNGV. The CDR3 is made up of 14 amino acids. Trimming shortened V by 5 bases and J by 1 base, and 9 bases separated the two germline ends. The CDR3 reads CASSAGLSGNTIYF. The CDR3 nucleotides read TGTGCCAGCAGCGCTGGACTATCTGGAAACACCATATATTTT.

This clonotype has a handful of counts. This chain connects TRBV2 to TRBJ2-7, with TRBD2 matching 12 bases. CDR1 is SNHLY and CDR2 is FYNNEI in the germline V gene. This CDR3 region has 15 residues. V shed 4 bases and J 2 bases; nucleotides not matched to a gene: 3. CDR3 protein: CASSVTSGGPYEQYF. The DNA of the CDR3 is TGTGCCAGCAGTGTGACTAGCGGGGGACCCTACGAGCAGTACTTC.

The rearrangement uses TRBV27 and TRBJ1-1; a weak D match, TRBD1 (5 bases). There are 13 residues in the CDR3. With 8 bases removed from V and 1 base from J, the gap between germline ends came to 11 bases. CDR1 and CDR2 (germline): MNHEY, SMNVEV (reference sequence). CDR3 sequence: CASGAEENTEAFF. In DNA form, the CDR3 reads TGTGCCAGCGGGGCGGAGGAGAACACTGAAGCTTTCTTT.

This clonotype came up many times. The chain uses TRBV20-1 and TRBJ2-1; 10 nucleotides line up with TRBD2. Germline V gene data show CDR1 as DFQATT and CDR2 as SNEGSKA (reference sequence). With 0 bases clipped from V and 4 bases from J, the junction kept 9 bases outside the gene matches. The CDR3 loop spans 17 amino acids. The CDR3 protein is CSAREKLAGNIYNEQFF. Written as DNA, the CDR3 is TGCAGTGCTAGAGAAAAACTAGCGGGAAATATATACAATGAGCAGTTCTTC.

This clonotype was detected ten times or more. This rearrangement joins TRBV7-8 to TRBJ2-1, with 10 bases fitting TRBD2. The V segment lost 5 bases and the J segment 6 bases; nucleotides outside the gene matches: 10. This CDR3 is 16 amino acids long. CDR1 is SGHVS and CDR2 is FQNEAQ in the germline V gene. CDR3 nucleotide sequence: TGTGCCAGCAGCCCCGAAGCGGGAGGGTTCTCCAATGAGCAGTTCTTC. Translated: CASSPEAGGFSNEQFF.

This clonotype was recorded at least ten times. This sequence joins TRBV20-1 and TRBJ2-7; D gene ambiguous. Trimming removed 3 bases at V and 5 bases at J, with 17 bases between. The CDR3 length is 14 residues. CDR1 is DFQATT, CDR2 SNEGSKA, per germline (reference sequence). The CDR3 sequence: CSASLIMGSHEQYF. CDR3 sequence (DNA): TGCAGTGCTAGCCTTATAATGGGATCTCACGAGCAGTACTTC.

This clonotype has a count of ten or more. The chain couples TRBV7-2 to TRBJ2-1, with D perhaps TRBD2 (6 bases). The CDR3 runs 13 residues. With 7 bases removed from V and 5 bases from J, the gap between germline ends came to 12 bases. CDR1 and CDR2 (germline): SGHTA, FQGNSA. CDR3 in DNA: TGTGCCAGCACCGTAAGGACTAACAATGAGCAGTTCTTC. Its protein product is CASTVRTNNEQFF.

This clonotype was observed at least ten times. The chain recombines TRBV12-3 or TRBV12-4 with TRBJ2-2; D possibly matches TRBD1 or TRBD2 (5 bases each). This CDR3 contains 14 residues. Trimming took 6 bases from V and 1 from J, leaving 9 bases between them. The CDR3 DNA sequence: TGTGCCAGCAGGAGGGGCCGGAACACCGGGGAGCTGTTTTTT. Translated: CASRRGRNTGELFF.

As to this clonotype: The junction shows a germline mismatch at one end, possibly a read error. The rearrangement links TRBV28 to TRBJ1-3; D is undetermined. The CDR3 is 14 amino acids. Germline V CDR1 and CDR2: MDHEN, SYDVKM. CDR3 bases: TGTGCCAGCAGTCCCCCAGGCTCTGGAAATACCATATATTTT. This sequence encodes CASSPPGSGNTIYF.

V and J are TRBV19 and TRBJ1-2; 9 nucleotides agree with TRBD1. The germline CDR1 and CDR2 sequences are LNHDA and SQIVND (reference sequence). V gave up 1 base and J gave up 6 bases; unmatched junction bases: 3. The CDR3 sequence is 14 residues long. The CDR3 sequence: CASSIGQGGNGYTF. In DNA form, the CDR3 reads TGTGCCAGTAGTATAGGACAGGGGGGAAATGGCTACACCTTC.

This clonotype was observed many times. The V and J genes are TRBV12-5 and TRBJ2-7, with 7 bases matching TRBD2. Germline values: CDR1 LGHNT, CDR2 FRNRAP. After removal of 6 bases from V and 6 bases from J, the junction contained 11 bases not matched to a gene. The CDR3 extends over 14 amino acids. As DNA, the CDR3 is TGTGCTAGTGGCCAAGGCAGCGGGACGGGCGAGCAGTACTTC. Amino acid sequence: CASGQGSGTGEQYF.

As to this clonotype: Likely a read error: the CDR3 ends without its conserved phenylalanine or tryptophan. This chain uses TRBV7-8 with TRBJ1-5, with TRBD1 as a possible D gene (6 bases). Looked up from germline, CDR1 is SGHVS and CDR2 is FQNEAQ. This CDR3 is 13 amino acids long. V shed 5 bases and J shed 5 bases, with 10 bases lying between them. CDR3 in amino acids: CASSPNRDQPQHL. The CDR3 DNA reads TGTGCCAGCAGCCCAAACAGGGATCAGCCCCAGCATCTT.

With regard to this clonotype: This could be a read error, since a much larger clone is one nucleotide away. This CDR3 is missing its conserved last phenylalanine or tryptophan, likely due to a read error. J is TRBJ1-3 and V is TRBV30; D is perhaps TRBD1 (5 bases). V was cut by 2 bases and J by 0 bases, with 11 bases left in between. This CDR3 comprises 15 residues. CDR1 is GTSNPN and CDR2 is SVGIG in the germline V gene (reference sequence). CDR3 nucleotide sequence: TGTGCCTGGAGTAGGGACTCCGGCTCTGGAAACACCATATATCTT. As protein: CAWSRDSGSGNTIYL.

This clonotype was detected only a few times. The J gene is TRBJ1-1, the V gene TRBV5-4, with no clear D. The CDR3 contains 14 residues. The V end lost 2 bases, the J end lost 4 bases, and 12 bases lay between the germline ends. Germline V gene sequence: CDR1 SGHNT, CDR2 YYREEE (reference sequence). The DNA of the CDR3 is TGTGCCAGCAGCTTTGGCGGCAGTTCCACTGAAGCTTTCTTT. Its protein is CASSFGGSSTEAFF.

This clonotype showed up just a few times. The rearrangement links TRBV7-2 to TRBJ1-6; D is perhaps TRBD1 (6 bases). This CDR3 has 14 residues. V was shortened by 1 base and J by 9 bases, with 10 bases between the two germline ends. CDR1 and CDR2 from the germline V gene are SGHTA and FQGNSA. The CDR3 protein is CASSLGGASSPLHF. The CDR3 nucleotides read TGTGCCAGCAGCTTAGGGGGGGCCAGTTCACCCCTCCACTTT.